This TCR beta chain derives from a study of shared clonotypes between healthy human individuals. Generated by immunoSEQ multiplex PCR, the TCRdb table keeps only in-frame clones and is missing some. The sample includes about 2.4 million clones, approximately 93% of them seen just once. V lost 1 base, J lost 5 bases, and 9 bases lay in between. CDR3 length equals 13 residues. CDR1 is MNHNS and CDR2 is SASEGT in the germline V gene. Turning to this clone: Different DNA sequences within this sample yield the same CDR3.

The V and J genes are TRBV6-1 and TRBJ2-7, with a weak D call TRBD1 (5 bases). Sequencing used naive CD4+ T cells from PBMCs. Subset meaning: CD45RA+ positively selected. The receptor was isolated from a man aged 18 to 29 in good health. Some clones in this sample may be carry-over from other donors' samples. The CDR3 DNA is TGTGCCAGCAGTGAAGGGGGCAGGAACGAGCAGTACTTC. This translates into CASSEGGRNEQYF.